What follows are 10 T cell receptor beta chains derived from one specimen sequenced in a study of T cells in Graves' hyperthyroidism and ophthalmopathy. The investigators amplified TCR beta CDR3 regions from RNA transcripts. The HTBI set primed first-round TCR CDR3 RT-PCR. MiXCR, run by TCRdb on the multiplex PCR reads, gives a single entry per CDR3 protein. The sample has under 200,000 distinct CDR3 sequences; around 8.9% are singletons. Sequencing was carried out using blood. These receptors were obtained from a woman aged 18 to 35 with Graves' hyperthyroidism that later progressed to Graves' ophthalmopathy.

This clonotype has ten or more counts. This chain links TRBV27 with TRBJ1-1; TRBD1 matches 10 bases. The V gene's germline CDR1 is MNHEY and CDR2 SMNVEV (reference sequence). The CDR3 spans 15 residues. The ends lost 0 bases at V and 4 bases at J; junction bases unmatched: 2. This CDR3 is CASSLSGTGVTEAFF. The DNA of the CDR3 is TGTGCCAGCAGTTTATCGGGGACAGGGGTCACTGAAGCTTTCTTT.

This clonotype was seen ten or more times. V gene TRBV6-1 combines with J gene TRBJ1-3; maybe TRBD1 (6 bases). This CDR3 comprises 13 residues. The V end was cut by 6 bases, the J end by 10 bases, with 16 bases between. Germline V CDR1 and CDR2: MNHNS, SASEGT. The CDR3 is CASSPEPGQTIYF. CDR3 DNA sequence: TGTGCCAGCAGCCCTGAGCCGGGACAAACCATATATTTT.

This clonotype was counted many times. V is TRBV5-6 and J is TRBJ1-5; D is possibly TRBD1 (5 bases). Trimming stripped 2 bases from V and 9 bases from J, with 15 bases between. CDR1 SGHDT and CDR2 YYEEEE come from the germline V gene. CDR3 length: 14 amino acids. The CDR3 protein is CASSFGQGQGPQHF. As DNA, the CDR3 is TGTGCCAGCAGCTTCGGGCAGGGCCAGGGGCCCCAGCATTTT. The entire variable domain, with the rest obtained from reference TRBV5-6 and TRBJ1-5, is as follows: DAGVTQSPTHLIKTRGQQVTLRCSPKSGHDTVSWYQQALGQGPQFIFQYYEEEERQRGNFPDRFSGHQFPNYSSELNVNALLLGDSALYLCASSFGQGQGPQHFGDGTRLSIL.

This clonotype was found many times. This sequence joins TRBV28 and TRBJ1-1, with D possibly being TRBD1 (6 bases). This CDR3 contains 12 residues. Germline V gene sequence: CDR1 MDHEN, CDR2 SYDVKM. The ends were cut back, 7 bases at V and 7 bases at J, with 13 bases in the middle. DNA for the CDR3: TGTGCCAGCACCAAAGGAGGGGGTGAAGCTTTCTTT. Translating it yields CASTKGGGEAFF.

In its sample, this clonotype was seen many times. The chain carries TRBV12-3 or TRBV12-4 and TRBJ2-3; D is possibly TRBD2 (5 bases). Between the trimmed V and J ends, which lost 3 bases and 6 bases, there was a span of 13 bases. The CDR3 has 14 amino acids. The CDR3 sequence is CASSLDFLGDTQYF. In DNA form, the CDR3 reads TGTGCCAGCAGTTTGGACTTCCTGGGGGATACGCAGTATTTT.

This clonotype was seen at least ten times. The chain combines TRBV3-1 with TRBJ1-4; no firm D call. The CDR3 length is 15 residues. Germline V gives CDR1 LGHDT, CDR2 YNNKEL (reference sequence). The V end lost 6 bases, the J end lost 8 bases, and 19 bases lay between the germline ends. The CDR3 sequence: CASSSTPSVKEKLFF. Here the CDR3 DNA reads TGTGCCAGCAGTTCTACTCCTTCGGTGAAGGAAAAACTGTTTTTT. The complete variable domain, with remaining parts taken from reference TRBV3-1 and TRBJ1-4, reads DTAVSQTPKYLVTQMGNDKSIKCEQNLGHDTMYWYKQDSKKFLKIMFSYNNKELIINETVPNRFSPKSPDKAHLNLHINSLELGDSAVYFCASSSTPSVKEKLFFGSGTQLSVL.

This clonotype has a count of ten or more. The V call is TRBV10-3, the J call TRBJ2-2; D is uncertain. Trimming stripped 0 bases from V and 3 bases from J, with 2 bases between. Germline V lookup: CDR1 ENHRY, CDR2 SYGVKD. The CDR3 loop spans 13 amino acids. CDR3 nucleotides: TGTGCCATCAGTGAGTCGGACACCGGGGAGCTGTTTTTT. Translated: CAISESDTGELFF.

The V call is TRBV9, the J call TRBJ2-3, with a possible D match to TRBD1 (6 bases). The CDR3 length is 15 residues. V lost 0 bases and J 4 bases, leaving 12 bases between the germline ends. Germline V gives CDR1 SGDLS, CDR2 YYNGEE. The CDR3 spells CASSVVAGVADTQYF. CDR3 bases: TGTGCCAGCAGCGTAGTGGCAGGGGTGGCAGATACGCAGTATTTT. Combining the CDR3 with reference TRBV9 and TRBJ2-3 gives the whole variable domain DSGVTQTPKHLITATGQRVTLRCSPRSGDLSVYWYQQSLDQGLQFLIQYYNGEERAKGNILERFSAQQFPDLHSELNLSSLELGDSALYFCASSVVAGVADTQYFGPGTRLTVL.

There are many counts of this clonotype. V is TRBV4-1 and J is TRBJ1-5; the D gene is possibly TRBD1 (5 bases). This CDR3 has 17 amino acids. V lost 1 base and J lost 5, with 18 bases in between. The germline V gene has CDR1 MGHRA and CDR2 YSYEKL. The CDR3: CASSQVDMGLSYQPQHF. The CDR3 DNA reads as TGCGCCAGCAGCCAAGTCGATATGGGACTAAGCTATCAGCCCCAGCATTTT.

This clonotype was seen ten or more times. J is TRBJ1-4 and V is TRBV12-3 or TRBV12-4, with D maybe TRBD1 (5 bases). The CDR3 contains 14 residues. V shed 3 bases and J shed 8 bases, with 13 bases lying between them. For the CDR3, the DNA is TGTGCCAGCAGTTTTGGGGGTGGAGCGGAAAAACTGTTTTTT. It codes for CASSFGGGAEKLFF.